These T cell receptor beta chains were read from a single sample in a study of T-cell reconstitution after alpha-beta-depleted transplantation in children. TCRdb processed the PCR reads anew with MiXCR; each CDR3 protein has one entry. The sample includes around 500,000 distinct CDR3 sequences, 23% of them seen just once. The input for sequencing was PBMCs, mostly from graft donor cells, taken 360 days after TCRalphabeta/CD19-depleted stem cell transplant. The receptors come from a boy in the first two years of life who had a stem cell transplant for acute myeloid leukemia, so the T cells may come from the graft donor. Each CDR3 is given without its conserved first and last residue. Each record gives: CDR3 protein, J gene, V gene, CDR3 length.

ASSLRRQSPHGELF,TRBJ2-2,TRBV7-6,14
ASSFGTGGRSSYEQY,TRBJ2-7,TRBV12-3/TRBV12-4,15
ASSYSGPPGEQF,TRBJ2-1,TRBV6-5,12
ASSIEEQETQY,TRBJ2-5,TRBV19,11
ASAGTTGNEQF,TRBJ2-1,TRBV10-3,11
SERLSTDTQY,TRBJ2-3,TRBV29-1,10
ASSSANEQY,TRBJ2-7,TRBV7-3,9
ASKGRGDGYT,TRBJ1-2,TRBV5-5,10
ASGFDRPSSYNEQF,TRBJ2-1,TRBV12-5,14
SASPAGGTLRGSEQF,TRBJ2-1,TRBV20-1,15
SASLQGLVGYT,TRBJ1-2,TRBV20-1,11
ASSIRGVTYNEQF,TRBJ2-1,TRBV5-1,13
ASSLGAVGAEAF,TRBJ1-1,TRBV5-1,12
SARGRGQIIGEQF,TRBJ2-1,TRBV20-1,13
ASSLAASETQY,TRBJ2-5,TRBV12-3/TRBV12-4,11
ATIQGIDTGELF,TRBJ2-2,TRBV18,12
ASSYSIADGYEQY,TRBJ2-7,TRBV6-5,13
ASSPRTGEYNEQF,TRBJ2-1,TRBV6-1,13
ASSQPRRAGGPNTGELF,TRBJ2-2,TRBV11-2,17
ASSSGTIYNEQF,TRBJ2-1,TRBV5-1,12